A selection of T cell receptor beta chains follows, all from one sample in a study of CD8+ T cells in alopecia areata. Using immunoSEQ multiplex PCR, the repertoire was profiled, and TCRdb retains in-frame clones only, with some absent. The table includes 200,000 to 250,000 clones, roughly three fifths detected once. The sample consisted of CD4+ T cells sorted from blood, taken around week 46, from a patient treated with tofacitinib. These receptors were obtained from a human donor with alopecia areata. The CDR3 runs from the conserved cysteine through the conserved F or W. D genes are given only for firm matches. Where a row states a size, it is once, few, many or the class of an expanded clone; other rows omit it.

>TRBD1|12|TRBV29-1|NA|TRBJ1-2
CSVIGQGYGYTF
TGCAGCGTCATCGGACAGGGGTATGGCTACACCTTC
>NA|12|TRBV6-5|NA|TRBJ2-3
CASAGGRDTQYF
TGTGCCAGCGCAGGGGGGAGGGATACGCAGTATTTT
>NA|13|TRBV2|few|TRBJ1-1
CASSEVSSTEAFF
TGTGCCAGCAGTGAGGTGTCGAGTACTGAAGCTTTCTTT
>TRBD1|15|TRBV30|NA|TRBJ1-2
CAWGTGRINYGGYTF
TGTGCCTGGGGGACAGGAAGGATTAACTATGGCGGCTACACCTTC
>TRBD1|14|TRBV5-1|NA|TRBJ2-7
CASSEQGASYEQYF
TGCGCCAGCAGCGAACAGGGGGCCTCCTACGAGCAGTACTTC
>TRBD1|13|TRBV5-6|NA|TRBJ1-2
CASSGDRGIGYTF
TGTGCCAGCAGCGGGGACAGGGGTATCGGCTACACCTTC
>TRBD1|14|TRBV5-1|NA|TRBJ1-1
CASRTTGQATEAFF
TGCGCCAGCAGGACGACAGGGCAGGCCACTGAAGCTTTCTTT
>NA|14|TRBV7-6|NA|TRBJ2-7
CASSLQEGPYEQYF
TGTGCCAGCAGCTTACAAGAAGGGCCCTACGAGCAGTACTTC
>TRBD2|16|TRBV11-2|NA|TRBJ2-5
CASSLGSSGVLQTQYF
TGTGCCAGCAGCTTAGGTTCTAGCGGTGTCCTCCAGACCCAGTACTTC
>NA|13|TRBV6-5|NA|TRBJ1-1
CAAYFSKNTEAFF
TGTGCCGCATACTTCTCCAAGAACACTGAAGCTTTCTTT
>NA|14|TRBV2|few|TRBJ2-7
CASSLGPLEYEQYF
TGTGCCAGCAGCTTGGGACCCCTTGAGTACGAGCAGTACTTC
>TRBD2|15|TRBV11-2|NA|TRBJ2-6
CASSSAGAGANVLTF
TGTGCCAGCAGCTCAGCGGGGGCTGGGGCCAACGTCCTGACTTTC
>TRBD1|15|TRBV30|NA|TRBJ1-6
CAWRITGGGNSPLHF
TGTGCCTGGAGAATAACAGGGGGCGGTAATTCACCCCTCCACTTT
>NA|13|TRBV27|once|TRBJ2-5
CASSYDGRETQYF
TGTGCCAGCAGTTACGACGGGAGAGAGACCCAGTACTTC
>TRBD1|15|TRBV7-3|NA|TRBJ2-4
CASSLPPDRFVIQYF
TGTGCCAGCAGCCTCCCTCCGGACAGGTTCGTCATTCAGTACTTC
>NA|11|TRBV30|NA|TRBJ2-2
CAWRMGGELFF
TGTGCCTGGAGAATGGGCGGGGAGCTGTTTTTT
>TRBD1|16|TRBV6-6|NA|TRBJ1-1
CASSYTGTGIDTEAFF
TGTGCCAGCAGTTACACCGGGACAGGGATCGACACTGAAGCTTTCTTT
>NA|16|TRBV4-3|NA|TRBJ2-7
CASSQDSAVGVREQYF
TGCGCCAGCAGCCAAGACAGTGCCGTGGGGGTGAGGGAGCAGTACTTC
>NA|13|TRBV7-9|NA|TRBJ2-2
CASSLDRTGELFF
TGTGCCAGCAGCTTAGATAGGACCGGGGAGCTGTTTTTT
>NA|12|TRBV11-2|few|TRBJ2-7
CASSIPPGEQYF
TGTGCCAGCAGCATTCCCCCGGGCGAGCAGTACTTC
>TRBD1|15|TRBV4-3|once|TRBJ1-5
CASSQGTGSNQPQHF
TGCGCCAGCAGCCAAGGGACAGGGAGCAATCAGCCCCAGCATTTT
>TRBD1|14|TRBV15|NA|TRBJ1-4
CATSSPTGVEKLFF
TGTGCCACCAGCAGCCCTACAGGGGTTGAAAAACTGTTTTTT
>NA|15|TRBV10-3|once|TRBJ2-7
CAISESYGNTYEQYF
TGTGCCATCAGTGAGTCGTACGGCAACACCTACGAGCAGTACTTC
>TRBD1|14|TRBV30|NA|TRBJ2-7
CAWSSGGLIYKQYF
TGTGCCTGGAGCTCAGGGGGCCTAATTTACAAGCAGTACTTC
>NA|12|TRBV25-1|NA|TRBJ1-1
CASRNGQTEAFF
TGTGCCAGCAGGAACGGGCAGACTGAAGCTTTCTTT
>NA|13|TRBV4-1|NA|TRBJ1-5
CASSQDPGQPQHF
TGCGCCAGCAGCCAAGATCCAGGTCAGCCCCAGCATTTT
>NA|13|TRBV25-1|NA|TRBJ2-5
CASSSLQQETQYF
TGTGCCAGCAGTTCGCTACAGCAAGAGACCCAGTACTTC
>NA|15|TRBV5-1|NA|TRBJ2-5
CASSPLGGSRETQYF
TGCGCCAGCAGCCCGCTCGGGGGATCCCGAGAGACCCAGTACTTC
>TRBD2|19|TRBV30|NA|TRBJ2-1
CAWSVPRTSGGTSYNEQFF
TGTGCCTGGAGTGTACCTAGGACTAGCGGGGGGACCTCCTACAATGAGCAGTTCTTC
>NA|13|TRBV7-8|few|TRBJ2-5
CAVAWGIQETQYF
TGTGCCGTCGCGTGGGGGATCCAAGAGACCCAGTACTTC
>TRBD2|16|TRBV11-2|NA|TRBJ2-7
CASSPGTSGGRYEQYF
TGTGCCAGCAGCCCCGGGACTAGCGGGGGGAGATACGAGCAGTACTTC
>NA|15|TRBV7-2|NA|TRBJ2-7
CASSLIQGPSYEQYF
TGTGCCAGCAGCTTGATACAGGGACCATCCTACGAGCAGTACTTC
>NA|18|TRBV15|NA|TRBJ1-4
CATSRDQSRHRTNEKLFF
TGTGCCACCAGCAGAGATCAGTCTCGGCATCGGACTAATGAAAAACTGTTTTTT
>TRBD2|15|TRBV9|NA|TRBJ2-1
CASSQGLAGFDEQFF
TGTGCCAGCAGCCAAGGACTAGCGGGGTTTGATGAGCAGTTCTTC
>NA|13|TRBV18|NA|TRBJ2-7
CASSPGTIHEQYF
TGTGCCAGCTCACCTGGGACCATACACGAGCAGTACTTC
>NA|15|TRBV29-1|few|TRBJ2-1
CSAALGDFSYNEQFF
TGCAGCGCAGCCCTTGGGGACTTCTCCTACAATGAGCAGTTCTTC
>TRBD1|14|TRBV15|NA|TRBJ1-2
CATSRRDSDYGYTF
TGTGCCACCAGCAGACGGGACAGCGACTATGGCTACACCTTC
>NA|14|TRBV2|few|TRBJ2-3
CASSLRAPTDTQYF
TGTGCCAGCTCGCTGAGGGCCCCCACAGATACGCAGTATTTT
>TRBD1|19|TRBV4-3|NA|TRBJ2-2
CASSQDLRQGAANTGELFF
TGCGCCAGCAGCCAAGATCTTAGACAGGGGGCTGCGAACACCGGGGAGCTGTTTTTT
>NA|13|TRBV11-2|NA|TRBJ2-2
CASSPYFTGELFF
TGTGCCAGCAGCCCCTATTTCACCGGGGAGCTGTTTTTT
>NA|14|TRBV5-6|NA|TRBJ1-1
CASSLGGKPFEAFF
TGTGCCAGCAGCTTAGGGGGAAAACCCTTTGAAGCTTTCTTT
>NA|15|TRBV7-2|few|TRBJ2-7
CASSLELNRDYEQYF
TGTGCCAGCAGCTTAGAGTTGAACAGGGACTACGAGCAGTACTTC
>NA|13|TRBV27|once|TRBJ2-1
CASSFHRGGEQFF
TGTGCCAGCAGTTTTCATCGCGGCGGTGAGCAGTTCTTC
>NA|14|TRBV7-2|NA|TRBJ1-2
CASSMPQGNYGYTF
TGTGCCAGCAGCATGCCGCAGGGAAACTATGGCTACACCTTC
>TRBD1|14|TRBV30|NA|TRBJ1-1
CAWSRGGAATEAFF
TGTGCCTGGAGCAGAGGGGGCGCAGCCACTGAAGCTTTCTTT
>NA|15|TRBV7-2|once|TRBJ1-2
CASSPTVGSSYGYTF
TGTGCCAGCAGCCCCACTGTAGGCAGCTCCTATGGCTACACCTTC
>NA|11|TRBV25-1|NA|TRBJ2-2
CASSLTGELFF
TGTGCCAGCAGTCTTACCGGGGAGCTGTTTTTT
>TRBD1|15|TRBV29-1|few|TRBJ1-2
CSATKLTGTGGGYTF
TGCAGCGCCACTAAATTAACCGGGACAGGGGGTGGCTACACCTTC
>NA|13|TRBV5-8|NA|TRBJ2-7
CASSPLNSYEQYF
TGTGCCAGCAGCCCCTTGAACTCCTACGAGCAGTACTTC
>TRBD1|14|TRBV6-6|NA|TRBJ1-2
CASSYGDRGRGYTF
TGTGCCAGCAGTTACGGGGACAGGGGGCGAGGCTACACCTTC
>NA|12|TRBV19|NA|TRBJ2-3
CASSESTDTQYF
TGTGCCAGTAGTGAGAGCACAGATACGCAGTATTTT
>TRBD1|13|TRBV4-2|NA|TRBJ1-1
CASSRTGNEEAFF
TGTGCCAGCAGCCGGACAGGGAACGAAGAAGCTTTCTTT